This T cell receptor (beta chain) is drawn from a study of T-cell memory formation after mild COVID-19. Study-wide results and limits: Clones contracting over day 15 to 85 were CD4/CD8 balanced, with later expanders leaning CD4+. The study found contracting CD4+ clones mainly in CM and EM and contracting CD8+ clones in EMRA. The finding that pre-infection memory included some responding clones suggested that cross-reactive memory joined.

The table lists this clonotype with a few counts. Its antigen is unknown. Germline V gene data show CDR1 as SGHDN and CDR2 as FVKESK. The J segment lost 6 bases and the V segment lost 4 bases, leaving 12 bases of the junction unmatched. CDR3 length equals 18 residues. UMIs and sample barcodes were carried by the TCR alpha and TCR beta cDNA libraries that 5'RACE produced using constant-segment primers. TCRdb re-derived calls from the 5' RACE reads in MiXCR, one entry per CDR3 protein. The sample has over 55,000 distinct CDR3 sequences; about 12% are singletons. Sequencing was performed on PBMCs or a T cell subset sorted from them (not recorded which). The receptor was isolated from a young man who had mild COVID-19 (a few samples of this study predate the infection). Cell type and time point are not known. V is TRBV14 and J is TRBJ2-1; 13 bases fit TRBD2. In nucleotides, the CDR3 is TGTGCCAGCAGCCCAACCACTAGCGGGGGGGCCTCAGTCAATGAGCAGTTCTTC. Its translation: CASSPTTSGGASVNEQFF.